This T cell receptor beta chain originates from a study of CD8+CD57+ T cells in acquired aplastic anemia. For the study at large: The average for DNA from sorted CD4+ and CD8+ cells was around 3.4 ug. Average CD4+ read depth in healthy donors was about 10.8 million reads. General study findings and limits: Common to patients and controls were twenty-nine CD8+ CDR3 sequences.

Using genomic DNA as the template, TCR beta VDJ and CDR3 profiling was carried out. Each CDR3 protein gets one entry after TCRdb re-called the reads with MiXCR. This repertoire shows approximately 380,000 distinct CDR3 sequences, roughly 64% found once; its top ten account for 4%. 13 amino acids form the CDR3, both terminal residues included. Germline CDR1 is SGDLS and CDR2 is YYNGEE. On this clonotype itself: The antigen is undetermined. The CDR3 does not close with the conserved phenylalanine or tryptophan, likely indicating a read error. Because the CDR3's place on the DNA is in doubt, the DNA is left out and the CDR3 is given as listed by TCRdb.

V usage is TRBV9 and J usage is TRBJ2-7; the table's D call, TRBD1, has no DNA check behind it. The specimen sequenced was sorted CD4+, CD8+, or CD8+CD57+ T cells (not recorded which) from PBMCs. The clonotype originates from a human donor in good health, serving as a control. CDR3 sequence reads: CASSLGPPYEQNI.